The 10 T cell receptor beta chains in this list originate from one sample, sequenced in a study of T cell responses to AZD1222 COVID-19 vaccine. The assay was immunoSEQ multiplex PCR, and TCRdb's table has in-frame clones only and misses some. The sample holds roughly 82,000 clones, roughly 85% seen once. Sequenced here: peripheral blood, sampled on day 0 of AZD1222 vaccination. Receptors originate from an adult in good health.

The gene calls are TRBV19 and TRBJ1-2, with 9 bases that match TRBD1. V trimming: 6 bases; J trimming: 8 bases; junction bases outside the gene matches: 19. The CDR3 runs to 17 residues. Germline assignment: CDR1 LNHDA and CDR2 SQIVND (reference sequence). CDR3 in DNA: TGTGCCAGTAGCCCGATACTACAGGGGGCGCGAGTAGGCGGCTACACCTTC. Amino acid sequence: CASSPILQGARVGGYTF. The full variable domain, completed using reference TRBV19 and TRBJ1-2, is DGGITQSPKYLFRKEGQNVTLSCEQNLNHDAMYWYRQDPGQGLRLIYYSQIVNDFQKGDIAEGYSVSREKKESFPLTVTSAQKNPTAFYLCASSPILQGARVGGYTFGSGTRLTVV.

This clone has more than one count but fewer than ten. The chain has TRBV10-3 and TRBJ2-5; no clear D gene. The CDR3 contains 15 residues. The germline V gene has CDR1 ENHRY and CDR2 SYGVKD. Trimming pared 3 bases from V and 0 bases from J, leaving 11 bases between. Here the CDR3 DNA reads TGTGCCATCAGTGACCAACATTCCAACCAAGAGACCCAGTACTTC. It is translated as CAISDQHSNQETQYF.

J is TRBJ1-1 and V is TRBV15; perhaps TRBD1 as D (5 bases). This CDR3 region has 15 residues. Germline lookup yields CDR1 LNHNV and CDR2 YYDKDF (reference sequence). Between the trimmed V and J ends, which lost 8 bases and 1 base, there was a span of 17 bases. CDR3 DNA sequence: TGTGCCACCCACGCTCTAACAGGAGAGAACACTGAAGCTTTCTTT. This translates into CATHALTGENTEAFF.

This chain uses TRBV5-1 with TRBJ1-1; D gene unclear. The V end was cut by 4 bases, the J end by 10 bases, with 20 bases between. The germline CDR1 and CDR2 sequences are SGHRS and YFSETQ. CDR3 size: 14 residues. The DNA for the CDR3 is TGCGCCAGCAGCCTCGAATTGGGTAGGGCCCGAGCTTTCTTT. Protein product: CASSLELGRARAFF.

Worth noting for this clone: The junction departs from the called germline gene at one end, perhaps through a read error. This chain joins TRBV6-2 or TRBV6-3 and TRBJ1-2; maybe TRBD1 (5 bases). The CDR3 sequence is 17 residues long. The V gene's germline CDR1 is MNHEY and CDR2 SVGEGT. The CDR3 here is CASSHSVGTAANYGYTF. CDR3 DNA: TGTGCCAGCAGTCACTCTGTCGGGACCGCGGCTAACTATGGCTACACCTTC.

The rearrangement uses TRBV7-9 and TRBJ2-5; D is perhaps TRBD1 (6 bases). Germline-derived CDR1 and CDR2 are SEHNR and FQNEAQ (reference sequence). Deletions cut 2 bases from V and 7 bases from J, with 11 bases between. The CDR3 totals 13 residues. CDR3 region: CASSLSARGTQYF. CDR3 nucleotide sequence: TGTGCCAGCAGCTTATCGGCCAGGGGGACCCAGTACTTC.

V usage is TRBV5-1 and J usage is TRBJ2-3; TRBD1 agrees at 7 bases. CDR3 size: 16 residues. V gave up 2 bases and J gave up 0 bases; unmatched junction bases: 6. Germline V gene sequence: CDR1 SGHRS, CDR2 YFSETQ. The CDR3 loop reads CASSFGTVTSTDTQYF. CDR3 DNA: TGCGCCAGCAGCTTCGGGACAGTAACTAGCACAGATACGCAGTATTTT. The variable domain in full, with the rest retrieved from reference TRBV5-1 and TRBJ2-3, is KAGVTQTPRYLIKTRGQQVTLSCSPISGHRSVSWYQQTPGQGLQFLFEYFSETQRNKGNFPGRFSGRQFSNSRSEMNVSTLELGDSALYLCASSFGTVTSTDTQYFGPGTRLTVL.

The V call is TRBV25-1, the J call TRBJ1-6; no clear D gene. This CDR3 comprises 12 residues. The germline V gene has CDR1 MGHDK and CDR2 SYGVNS. Trimming pared 0 bases from V and 6 bases from J, leaving 0 bases between. This CDR3 is CASSEYNSPLHF. The CDR3 coding sequence is TGTGCCAGCAGTGAATATAATTCACCCCTCCACTTT.

J is TRBJ2-2 and V is TRBV19; D unresolved. CDR1 is LNHDA and CDR2 is SQIVND in the germline V gene (reference sequence). Trimming removed 5 bases at V and 7 bases at J, with 11 bases between. This CDR3 has 13 amino acids. For the CDR3, the DNA is TGTGCCAGTAGTGAGGCCCGGAGCGGGGAGCTGTTTTTT. Protein: CASSEARSGELFF.

The chain recombines TRBV6-2 or TRBV6-3 with TRBJ2-7, with D unclear. V was clipped by 2 bases and J by 3 bases, with 5 bases between them. CDR3 length: 12 amino acids. Germline V gene data show CDR1 as MNHEY and CDR2 as SVGEGT. In DNA, the CDR3 is TGTGCCAGCAGTTACGGGCGCTACGAGCAGTACTTC. It is translated as CASSYGRYEQYF.